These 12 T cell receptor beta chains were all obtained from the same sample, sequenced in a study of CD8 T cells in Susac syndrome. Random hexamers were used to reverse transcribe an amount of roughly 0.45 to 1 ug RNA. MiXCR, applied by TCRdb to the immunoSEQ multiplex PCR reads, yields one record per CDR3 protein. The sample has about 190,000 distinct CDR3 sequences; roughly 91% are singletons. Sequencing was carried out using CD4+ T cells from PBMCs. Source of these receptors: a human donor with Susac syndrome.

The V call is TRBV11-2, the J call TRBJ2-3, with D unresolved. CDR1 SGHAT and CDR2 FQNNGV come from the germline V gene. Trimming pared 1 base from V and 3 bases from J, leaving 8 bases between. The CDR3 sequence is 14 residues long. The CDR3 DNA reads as TGTGCCAGCAGCTTAGGAACAAAGACAGATACGCAGTATTTT. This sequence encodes CASSLGTKTDTQYF.

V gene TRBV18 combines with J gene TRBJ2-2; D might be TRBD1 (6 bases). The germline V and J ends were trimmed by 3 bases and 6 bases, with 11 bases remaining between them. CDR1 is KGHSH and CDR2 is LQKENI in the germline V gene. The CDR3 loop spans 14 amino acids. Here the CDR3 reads CASSPQGSAGELFF. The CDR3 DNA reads TGTGCCAGCTCACCGCAGGGGAGCGCCGGGGAGCTGTTTTTT.

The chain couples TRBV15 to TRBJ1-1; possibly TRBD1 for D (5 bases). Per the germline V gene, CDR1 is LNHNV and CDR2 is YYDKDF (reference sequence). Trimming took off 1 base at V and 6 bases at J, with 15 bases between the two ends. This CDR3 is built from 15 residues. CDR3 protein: CATSRAHGGDSEAFF. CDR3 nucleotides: TGTGCCACCAGCAGAGCCCACGGAGGGGACTCTGAAGCTTTCTTT.

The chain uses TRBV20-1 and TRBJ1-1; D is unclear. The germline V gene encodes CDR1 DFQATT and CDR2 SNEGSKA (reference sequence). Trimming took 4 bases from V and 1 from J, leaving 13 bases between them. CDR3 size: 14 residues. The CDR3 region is CSAIHGGSNTEAFF. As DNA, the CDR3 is TGCAGTGCTATTCATGGAGGCTCGAACACTGAAGCTTTCTTT.

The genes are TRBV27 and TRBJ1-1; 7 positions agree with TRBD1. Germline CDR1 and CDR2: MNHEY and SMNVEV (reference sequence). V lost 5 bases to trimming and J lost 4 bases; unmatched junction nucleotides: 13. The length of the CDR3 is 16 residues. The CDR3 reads CASSLLWQGGRTEAFF. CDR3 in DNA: TGTGCCAGCAGTCTCCTGTGGCAGGGGGGGCGCACTGAAGCTTTCTTT.

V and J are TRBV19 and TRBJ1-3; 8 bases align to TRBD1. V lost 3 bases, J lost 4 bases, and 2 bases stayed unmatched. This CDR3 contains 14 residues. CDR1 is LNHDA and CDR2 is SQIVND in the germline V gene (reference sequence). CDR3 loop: CASSIGTGGNTIYF. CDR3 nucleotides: TGTGCCAGTAGTATCGGGACAGGAGGAAACACCATATATTTT.

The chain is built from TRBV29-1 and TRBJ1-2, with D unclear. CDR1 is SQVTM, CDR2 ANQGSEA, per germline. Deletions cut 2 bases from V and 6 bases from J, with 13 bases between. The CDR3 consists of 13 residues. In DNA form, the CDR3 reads TGCAGCGTTGAATCATGGGTACGGGATGGCTACACCTTC. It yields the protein CSVESWVRDGYTF.

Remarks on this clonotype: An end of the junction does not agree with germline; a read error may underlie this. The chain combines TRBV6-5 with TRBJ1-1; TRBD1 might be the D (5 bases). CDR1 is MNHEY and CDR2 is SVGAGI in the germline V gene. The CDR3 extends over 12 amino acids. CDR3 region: CASSYRQGQLGF. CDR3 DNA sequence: TGTGCCAGCAGTTACCGCCAGGGCCAGTTAGGCTTT.

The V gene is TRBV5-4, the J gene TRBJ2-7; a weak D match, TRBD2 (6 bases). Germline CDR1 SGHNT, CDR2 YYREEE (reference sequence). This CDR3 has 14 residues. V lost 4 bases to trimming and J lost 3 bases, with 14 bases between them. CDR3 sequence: CASSPPGRIYEQYF. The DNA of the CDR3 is TGTGCCAGCAGCCCCCCCGGGAGAATCTACGAGCAGTACTTC.

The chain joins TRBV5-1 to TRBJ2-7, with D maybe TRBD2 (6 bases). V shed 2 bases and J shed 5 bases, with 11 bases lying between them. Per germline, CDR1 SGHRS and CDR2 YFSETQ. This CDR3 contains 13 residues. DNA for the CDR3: TGCGCCAGCAGCTTAAACCCGGGGGACGAGCAGTACTTC. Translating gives CASSLNPGDEQYF.

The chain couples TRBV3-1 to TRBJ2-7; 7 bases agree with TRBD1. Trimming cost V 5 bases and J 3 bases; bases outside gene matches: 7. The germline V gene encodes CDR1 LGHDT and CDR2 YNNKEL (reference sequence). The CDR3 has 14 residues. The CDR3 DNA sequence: TGTGCCAGCAGCTCGACAGGGTACCGCTACGAGCAGTACTTC. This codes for CASSSTGYRYEQYF.

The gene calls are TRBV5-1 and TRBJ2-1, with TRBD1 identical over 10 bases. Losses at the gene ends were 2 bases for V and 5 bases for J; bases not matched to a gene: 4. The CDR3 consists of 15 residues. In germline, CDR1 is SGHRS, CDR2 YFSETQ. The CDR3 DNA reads TGCGCCAGCAGCTTCCTGGGACAGGGGAACAATGAGCAGTTCTTC. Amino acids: CASSFLGQGNNEQFF. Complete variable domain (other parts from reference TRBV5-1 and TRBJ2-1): KAGVTQTPRYLIKTRGQQVTLSCSPISGHRSVSWYQQTPGQGLQFLFEYFSETQRNKGNFPGRFSGRQFSNSRSEMNVSTLELGDSALYLCASSFLGQGNNEQFFGPGTRLTVL.